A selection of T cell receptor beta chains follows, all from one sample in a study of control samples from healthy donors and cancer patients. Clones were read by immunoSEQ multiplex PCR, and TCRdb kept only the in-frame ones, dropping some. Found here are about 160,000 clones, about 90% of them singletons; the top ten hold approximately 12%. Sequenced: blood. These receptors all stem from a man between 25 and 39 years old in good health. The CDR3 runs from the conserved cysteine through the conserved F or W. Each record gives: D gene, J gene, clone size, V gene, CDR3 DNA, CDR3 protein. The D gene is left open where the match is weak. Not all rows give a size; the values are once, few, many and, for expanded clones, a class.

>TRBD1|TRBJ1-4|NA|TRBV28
TGTGCCAGCCAGGACAGGTTGTATGAAAAACTGTTTTTT
CASQDRLYEKLFF
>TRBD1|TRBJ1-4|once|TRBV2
TGTGCCAGCAGTGCCGGGACAGTAAATGAAAAACTGTTTTTT
CASSAGTVNEKLFF
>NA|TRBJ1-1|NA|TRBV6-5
TGTGCCAGCAGACCAGGACATCAGAACACTGAAGCTTTCTTT
CASRPGHQNTEAFF
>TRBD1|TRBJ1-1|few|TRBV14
TGTGCCAGCAGCCGAGAAGGACAGGGAAGAACTGAAGCTTTCTTT
CASSREGQGRTEAFF
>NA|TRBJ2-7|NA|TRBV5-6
TGTGCCAGCAGCTTGCCAGGGACCAACGAGCAGTACTTC
CASSLPGTNEQYF
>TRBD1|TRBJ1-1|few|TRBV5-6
TGTGCCAGCAGCCCGACAGGGGTGGGTGAAGCTTTCTTT
CASSPTGVGEAFF
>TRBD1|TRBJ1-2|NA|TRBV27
TGTGCCAGCAGTCCCAGGGGGCTCGGTTGGTATGGCTACACCTTC
CASSPRGLGWYGYTF
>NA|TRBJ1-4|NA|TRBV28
TGTGCCAGCAGCCTCGACACCGGGGGCTCCAAACTGTTTTTT
CASSLDTGGSKLFF
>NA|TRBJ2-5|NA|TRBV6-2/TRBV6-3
TGTGCCAGCAGTTACTCGAGTTCTAGACACCAAGAGACCCAGTACTTC
CASSYSSSRHQETQYF
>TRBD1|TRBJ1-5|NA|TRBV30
TGTGCCTGGAGGGAGTTGGGACAGATAAATCAGCCCCAGCATTTT
CAWRELGQINQPQHF
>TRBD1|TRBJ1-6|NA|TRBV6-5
TGTGCCAGCAGTCCTCGGGACAGGGTTTCACCCCTCCACTTT
CASSPRDRVSPLHF
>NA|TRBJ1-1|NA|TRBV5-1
TGCGCCAGCAGTTTCGTAGGGGGCACTGAAGCTTTCTTT
CASSFVGGTEAFF
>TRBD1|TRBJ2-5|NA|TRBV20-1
TGCAGTGCCGGACAGGGAGAGACCCAGTACTTC
CSAGQGETQYF
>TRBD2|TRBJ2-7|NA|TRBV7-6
TGTGCCAGCAGCGAGGGACTAGCGGGAGTAGTGGGGGAGCAGTACTTC
CASSEGLAGVVGEQYF
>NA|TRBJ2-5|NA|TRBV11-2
TGTGCCAGCAGCTTTGGCGACCAAAGATTCCAAGAGACCCAGTACTTC
CASSFGDQRFQETQYF
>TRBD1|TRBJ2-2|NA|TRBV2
TGTGCCAGCGGCAGGGGGCAGGTCGGGGAGCTGTTTTTT
CASGRGQVGELFF
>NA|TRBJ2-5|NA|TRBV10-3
TGTGCCATCAGTGGGGTCCAAACAGAGACCCAGTACTTC
CAISGVQTETQYF
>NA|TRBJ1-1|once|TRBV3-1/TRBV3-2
TGTGCCAGCAGCCTCAGGGCACCCCGCGGAATGAACACTGAAGCTTTCTTT
CASSLRAPRGMNTEAFF
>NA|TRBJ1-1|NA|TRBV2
TGTGCCAGCAGTGCACAAACAGCTCCAAACACTGAAGCTTTCTTT
CASSAQTAPNTEAFF
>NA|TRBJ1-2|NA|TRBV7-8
TGTGCCAGCAGCCTCATGGGGGGCACCCTTTATGGCTACACCTTC
CASSLMGGTLYGYTF
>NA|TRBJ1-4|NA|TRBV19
TGTGCCAGTAGTCGGGCCCATATTACTAATGAAAAACTGTTTTTT
CASSRAHITNEKLFF
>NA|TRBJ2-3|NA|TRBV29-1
TGCAGCGTCGCAAGGATGCAAGATACGCAGTATTTT
CSVARMQDTQYF
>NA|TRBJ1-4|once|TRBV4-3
TGCGCCAGCAGCCCTTCGGCCTACCTAAGACAAAAACTGTTTTTT
CASSPSAYLRQKLFF
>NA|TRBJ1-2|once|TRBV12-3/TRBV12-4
TGTGCCAGCAGTTTAGACAGGAATGAGGGCTACACCTTC
CASSLDRNEGYTF
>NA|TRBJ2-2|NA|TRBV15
TGTGCCACCAGCAGAGAGAGGGGGGACCCGAACACCGGGGAGCTGTTTTTT
CATSRERGDPNTGELFF